These T cell receptor beta chains were read from a single sample in a study of long-term antiretroviral therapy in people with HIV. Libraries were prepared by immunoSEQ multiplex PCR; TCRdb keeps only in-frame clonotypes and omits some of them. Among some 29,000 clones listed, 75% to 90% were seen once. Specimen: unsorted PBMCs, collected 3.2 years before starting antiretroviral therapy. The receptors here all came from a middle-aged man with HIV. CDR3s include the opening cysteine and the closing phenylalanine or tryptophan.

v_call,j_call,cdr3_aa
TRBV14,TRBJ1-1,CASSPLGAGSTEAFF
TRBV7-8,TRBJ2-7,CASSFGRDYEQYF
TRBV7-2,TRBJ2-4,CASSFRLAGDLAKNIQYF
TRBV5-6,TRBJ1-4,CASSLGPAGELNEKLFF
TRBV7-2,TRBJ2-2,CASSWGLAATGELFF
TRBV7-6,TRBJ1-2,CASSSGQGDYGYTF
TRBV19,TRBJ1-5,CASSNRGPGGGQPQHF
TRBV7-7,TRBJ2-1,CASSLDGTRNEQFF
TRBV10-1,TRBJ2-5,CASSNRDPSETQYF
TRBV18,TRBJ1-5,CASSQGQGGSNQPQHF
TRBV5-7,TRBJ1-1,CASREENTEAFF
TRBV5-1,TRBJ1-2,CASSSSGQGLFVSYGYTF
TRBV11-3,TRBJ2-7,CASSLGGEDSYEQYF
TRBV9,TRBJ1-2,CASSAGVGAQGYTF
TRBV6-5,TRBJ1-2,CASSPSNYGYTF
TRBV4-1,TRBJ1-1,CASRRTGGSTEAFF
TRBV4-2,TRBJ1-2,CASSPPGGHYGYTF
TRBV7-3,TRBJ2-1,CASSLTQAYNEQFF
TRBV19,TRBJ2-7,CASSIEGTQTYEQYF
TRBV2,TRBJ1-2,CASSRDSGVGGYTF